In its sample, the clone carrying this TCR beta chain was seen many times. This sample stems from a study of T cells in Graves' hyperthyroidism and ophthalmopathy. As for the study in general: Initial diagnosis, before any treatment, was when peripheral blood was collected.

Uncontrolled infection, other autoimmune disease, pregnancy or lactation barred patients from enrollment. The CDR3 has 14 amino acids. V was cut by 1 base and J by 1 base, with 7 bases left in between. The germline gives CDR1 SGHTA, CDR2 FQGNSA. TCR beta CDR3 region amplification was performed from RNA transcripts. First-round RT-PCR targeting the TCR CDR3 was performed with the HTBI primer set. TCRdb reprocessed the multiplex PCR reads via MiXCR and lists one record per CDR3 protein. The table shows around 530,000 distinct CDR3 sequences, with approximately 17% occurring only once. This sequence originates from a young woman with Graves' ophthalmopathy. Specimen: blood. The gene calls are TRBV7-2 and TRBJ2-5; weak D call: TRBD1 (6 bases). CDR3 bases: TGTGCCAGCAGCTTAGGGGACATCCAAGAGACCCAGTACTTC. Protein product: CASSLGDIQETQYF.